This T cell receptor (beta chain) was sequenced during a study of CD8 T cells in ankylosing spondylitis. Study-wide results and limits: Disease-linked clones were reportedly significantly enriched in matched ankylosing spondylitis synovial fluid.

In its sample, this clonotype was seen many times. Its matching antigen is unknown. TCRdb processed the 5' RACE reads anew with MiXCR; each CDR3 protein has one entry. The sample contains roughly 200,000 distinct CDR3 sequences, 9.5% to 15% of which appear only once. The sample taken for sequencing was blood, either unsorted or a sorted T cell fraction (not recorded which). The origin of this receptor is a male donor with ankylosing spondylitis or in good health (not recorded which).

The CDR3 region has the DNA TGTGCCAGCAGCCAGGGCGTGGATACGCAGTATTTT. Translated, it gives CASSQGVDTQYF. The chain recombines TRBV3-1 with TRBJ2-3; D gene unclear. Germline CDR1 and CDR2: LGHDT and YNNKEL (reference sequence). V lost 3 bases, J lost 6 bases, and 7 bases lay in between. The CDR3 is 12 amino acids.